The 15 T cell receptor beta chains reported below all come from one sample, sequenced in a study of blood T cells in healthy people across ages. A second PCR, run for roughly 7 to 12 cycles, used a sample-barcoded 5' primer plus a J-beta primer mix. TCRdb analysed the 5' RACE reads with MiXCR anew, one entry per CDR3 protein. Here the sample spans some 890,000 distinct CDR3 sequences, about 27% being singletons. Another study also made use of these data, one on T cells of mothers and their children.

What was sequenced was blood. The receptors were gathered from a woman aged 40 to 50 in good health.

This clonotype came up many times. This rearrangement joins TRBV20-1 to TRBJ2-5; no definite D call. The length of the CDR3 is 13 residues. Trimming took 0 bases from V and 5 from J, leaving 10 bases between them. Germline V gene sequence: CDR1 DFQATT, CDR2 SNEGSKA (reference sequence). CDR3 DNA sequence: TGCAGTGCTAGAGAAGGCATGGTGGAGACCCAGTACTTC. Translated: CSAREGMVETQYF.

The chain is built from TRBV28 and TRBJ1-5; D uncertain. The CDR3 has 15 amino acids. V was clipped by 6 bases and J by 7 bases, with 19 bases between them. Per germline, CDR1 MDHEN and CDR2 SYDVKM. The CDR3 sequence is CASSPFMGPRQPQHF. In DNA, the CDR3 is TGTGCCAGCAGCCCGTTTATGGGCCCAAGGCAGCCCCAGCATTTT. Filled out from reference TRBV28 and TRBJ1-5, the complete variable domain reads DVKVTQSSRYLVKRTGEKVFLECVQDMDHENMFWYRQDPGLGLRLIYFSYDVKMKEKGDIPEGYSVSREKKERFSLILESASTNQTSMYLCASSPFMGPRQPQHFGDGTRLSIL.

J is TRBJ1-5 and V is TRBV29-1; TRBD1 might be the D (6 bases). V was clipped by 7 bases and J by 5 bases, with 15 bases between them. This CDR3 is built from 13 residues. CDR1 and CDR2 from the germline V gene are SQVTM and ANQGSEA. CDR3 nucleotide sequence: TGCAGCGGGGGGGCAGGGGTTGATCAGCCCCAGCATTTT. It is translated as CSGGAGVDQPQHF. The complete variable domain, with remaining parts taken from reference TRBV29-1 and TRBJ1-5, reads SAVISQKPSRDICQRGTSLTIQCQVDSQVTMMFWYRQQPGQSLTLIATANQGSEATYESGFVIDKFPISRPNLTFSTLTVSNMSPEDSSIYLCSGGAGVDQPQHFGDGTRLSIL.

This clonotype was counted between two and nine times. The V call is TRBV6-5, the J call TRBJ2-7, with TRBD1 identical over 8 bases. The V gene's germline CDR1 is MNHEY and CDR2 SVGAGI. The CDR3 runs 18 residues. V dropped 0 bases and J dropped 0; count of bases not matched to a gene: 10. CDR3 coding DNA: TGTGCCAGCAGTTACTCTAGATTACGGGACAGGAGCTCCTACGAGCAGTACTTC. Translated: CASSYSRLRDRSSYEQYF.

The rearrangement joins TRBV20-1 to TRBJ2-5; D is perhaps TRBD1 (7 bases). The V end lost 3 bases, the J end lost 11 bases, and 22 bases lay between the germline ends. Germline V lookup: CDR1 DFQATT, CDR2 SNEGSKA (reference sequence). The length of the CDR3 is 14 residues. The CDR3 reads CSARGQGDFNGQYF. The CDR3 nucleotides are TGCAGTGCTAGGGGGCAGGGGGACTTCAACGGGCAGTACTTC.

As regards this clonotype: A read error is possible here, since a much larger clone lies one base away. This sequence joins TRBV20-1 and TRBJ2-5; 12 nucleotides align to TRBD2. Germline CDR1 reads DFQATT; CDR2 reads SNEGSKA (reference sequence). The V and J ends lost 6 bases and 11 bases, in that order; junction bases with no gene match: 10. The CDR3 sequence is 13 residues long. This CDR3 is CSARTSGANEQYF. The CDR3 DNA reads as TGCAGTGCCAGGACTAGCGGGGCCAATGAGCAGTACTTC.

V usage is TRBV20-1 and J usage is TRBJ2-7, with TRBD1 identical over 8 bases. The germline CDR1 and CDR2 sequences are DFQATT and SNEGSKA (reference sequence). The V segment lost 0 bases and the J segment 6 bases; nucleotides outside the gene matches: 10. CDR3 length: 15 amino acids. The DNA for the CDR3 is TGCAGTGCTAGAGATCTTGACAGGGGTACCCTCGAGCAGTACTTC. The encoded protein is CSARDLDRGTLEQYF.

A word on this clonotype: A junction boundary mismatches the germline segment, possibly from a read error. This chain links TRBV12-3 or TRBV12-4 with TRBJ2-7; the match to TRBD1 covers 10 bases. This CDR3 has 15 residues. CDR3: CASSRTGGISYEQHF. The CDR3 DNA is TGTGCCAGCAGTCGGACAGGGGGGATTTCCTACGAGCAGCACTTC.

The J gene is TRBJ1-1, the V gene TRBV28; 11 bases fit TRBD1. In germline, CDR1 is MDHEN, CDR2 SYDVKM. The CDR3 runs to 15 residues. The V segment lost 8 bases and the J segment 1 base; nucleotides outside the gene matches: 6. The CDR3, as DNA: TGTGCCAGCCGCGGACAGGGGGCAGGGAACACTGAAGCTTTCTTT. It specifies CASRGQGAGNTEAFF.

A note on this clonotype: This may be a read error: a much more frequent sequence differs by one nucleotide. The CDR3 DNA is TGTGCCAACAGATCCGGGACAGCAAACTATGGCTACACCTTC. This encodes CANRSGTANYGYTF. The V gene is TRBV7-2, the J gene TRBJ1-2, with TRBD1 matching over 7 bases. The junction had 10 bases not matched to a gene; V was cut back by 10 bases and J by 2 bases. Per the germline V gene, CDR1 is SGHTA and CDR2 is FQGNSA. The CDR3 extends over 14 amino acids. The whole variable domain, filled in from reference TRBV7-2 and TRBJ1-2, reads GAGVSQSPSNKVTEKGKDVELRCDPISGHTALYWYRQSLGQGLEFLIYFQGNSAPDKSGLPSDRFSAERTGGSVSTLTIQRTQQEDSAVYLCANRSGTANYGYTFGSGTRLTVV.

CDR3 sequence: CASSETSTGETQYF. In nucleotides, the CDR3 is TGTGCCAGCAGCGAGACCTCCACAGGGGAGACCCAGTACTTC. This chain connects TRBV7-9 to TRBJ2-5, with a tentative D call TRBD1 (6 bases). Germline-derived CDR1 and CDR2 are SEHNR and FQNEAQ (reference sequence). The CDR3 covers 14 residues. Trimming left V 5 bases short and J 5 bases short, with 15 bases between.

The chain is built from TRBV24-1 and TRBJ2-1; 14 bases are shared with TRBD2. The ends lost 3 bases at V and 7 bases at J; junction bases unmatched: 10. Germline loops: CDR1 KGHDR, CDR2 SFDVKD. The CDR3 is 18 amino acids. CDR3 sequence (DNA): TGTGCCACCAGTGATCGAGCGACTAGCGGGGGGGCTTCGAATGAGCAGTTCTTC. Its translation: CATSDRATSGGASNEQFF.

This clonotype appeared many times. CDR3 amino acids: CAISESVLGEQFF. The CDR3 bases are TGTGCCATCAGTGAGTCGGTCTTGGGCGAGCAGTTCTTC. The V call is TRBV10-3, the J call TRBJ2-1; D unresolved. The germline V gene has CDR1 ENHRY and CDR2 SYGVKD. The V end lost 0 bases, the J end lost 10 bases, and 10 bases lay between the germline ends. This CDR3 has 13 amino acids.

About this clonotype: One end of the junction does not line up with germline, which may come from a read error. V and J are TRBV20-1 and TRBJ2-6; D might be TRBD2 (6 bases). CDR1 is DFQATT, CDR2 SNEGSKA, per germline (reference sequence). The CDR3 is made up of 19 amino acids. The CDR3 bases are TGCAGTGCTGGAGATGCTCCCCTGCGGTGGGGGGCTGGGGCCAACGTCCTGACTTTC. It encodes CSAGDAPLRWGAGANVLTF.

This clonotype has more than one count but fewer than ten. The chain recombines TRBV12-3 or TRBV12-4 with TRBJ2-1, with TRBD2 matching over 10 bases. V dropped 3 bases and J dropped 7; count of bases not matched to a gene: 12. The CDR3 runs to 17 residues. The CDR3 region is CASSFSGGAGGKNEQFF. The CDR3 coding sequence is TGTGCCAGCAGTTTCAGCGGCGGAGCGGGGGGGAAGAATGAGCAGTTCTTC.